One sample yielded the 12 T cell receptor beta chains listed below, sequenced in a study of follicular helper T cells after annual influenza vaccination. Stated time point: 2015-2016 season, 7 days after influenza vaccination. Assay: immunoSEQ multiplex PCR; the TCRdb copy retains only in-frame clones and omits some. This repertoire shows some 9,300 clones, about 82% found once; its top ten account for approximately 0.43%. This specimen consisted of CXCR5+ CD38- circulating T follicular helper cells from blood, obtained 7 days after influenza vaccination. The subset here: circulating Tfh, non-naive CD4+CXCR5+PD-1+ (ICOS+CD38+ or ICOS-CD38-). All receptors come from an adult who received the influenza vaccine.

The J gene is TRBJ2-2, the V gene TRBV5-6; 8 nucleotides align to TRBD1. The germline V gene has CDR1 SGHDT and CDR2 YYEEEE. V lost 4 bases and J lost 6; bases outside the gene matches: 8. This CDR3 has 15 amino acids. CDR3 amino acids: CASSRTGTGPGELFF. The CDR3 DNA sequence: TGTGCCAGCAGCCGAACCGGGACAGGTCCCGGGGAGCTGTTTTTT.

This clone was observed a handful of times. The rearrangement links TRBV19 to TRBJ1-4; D is ambiguous. The germline V gene encodes CDR1 LNHDA and CDR2 SQIVND (reference sequence). V was shortened by 8 bases and J by 0 bases, with 10 bases between the two germline ends. This CDR3 has 14 amino acids. In DNA, the CDR3 is TGTGCCAGTTCACGGGCATCAACTAATGAAAAACTGTTTTTT. It codes for CASSRASTNEKLFF.

This chain joins TRBV5-8 and TRBJ2-7, with D unresolved. Germline V CDR1 and CDR2: SGHTS, YDEGEE. CDR3 length equals 14 residues. V lost 4 bases and J lost 2, with 13 bases in between. The CDR3 DNA reads as TGTGCCAGCAGCCGCGGACCAGGCCCCTACGAGCAGTACTTC. Encoded protein: CASSRGPGPYEQYF.

V gene TRBV28 combines with J gene TRBJ1-5; no firm D call. Germline V gene data show CDR1 as MDHEN and CDR2 as SYDVKM. V lost 1 base and J 6 bases, leaving 13 bases between the germline ends. CDR3 length: 15 amino acids. This CDR3 is CASSLLGSDSQPQHF. In DNA, the CDR3 is TGTGCCAGCAGTTTATTAGGGAGTGATAGTCAGCCCCAGCATTTT. The full variable domain, in which reference TRBV28 and TRBJ1-5 provide the parts outside the CDR3, is DVKVTQSSRYLVKRTGEKVFLECVQDMDHENMFWYRQDPGLGLRLIYFSYDVKMKEKGDIPEGYSVSREKKERFSLILESASTNQTSMYLCASSLLGSDSQPQHFGDGTRLSIL.

This chain connects TRBV28 to TRBJ2-1; D is unresolved. The V and J ends lost 4 bases and 6 bases respectively, with 13 bases between them. The CDR3 is 14 amino acids. Germline CDR1 and CDR2: MDHEN and SYDVKM. The CDR3 DNA is TGTGCCAGCAGTTCTGCGACGGTGGTCAATGAGCAGTTCTTC. Its protein product is CASSSATVVNEQFF.

The chain employs TRBV4-3 and TRBJ1-1, with 8 bases identical to TRBD1. Per the germline V gene, CDR1 is LGHNA and CDR2 is YSLEER. V gave up 0 bases and J gave up 4 bases; unmatched junction bases: 7. This CDR3 has 16 amino acids. In nucleotides, the CDR3 is TGCGCCAGCAGCCAAGATCTGGGACAGGTTAGCACTGAAGCTTTCTTT. Its protein is CASSQDLGQVSTEAFF.

Concerning this clone: Given the absence of the conserved phenylalanine or tryptophan at the CDR3 end, a read error is likely. The DNA is omitted, as the CDR3 cannot be located on it reliably, and the CDR3 follows TCRdb's listing. The chain joins TRBV3-2 to TRBJ2-7; the D call TRBD1 from the table was never checked on the DNA. TRBV3-2 is an annotated pseudogene. From its first to its last residue, the CDR3 has 8 amino acids. The CDR3 sequence: CASSRKAG.

The V and J genes are TRBV2 and TRBJ1-4; no clear D. Trimming took 3 bases from V and 8 from J, leaving 10 bases between them. Germline V CDR1 and CDR2: SNHLY, FYNNEI. CDR3 size: 13 residues. This chain's CDR3 is CASSDVRGEKLFF. In DNA, the CDR3 is TGTGCCAGCAGTGACGTGCGAGGGGAAAAACTGTTTTTT. Together with reference TRBV2 and TRBJ1-4, the CDR3 gives the full variable domain: EPEVTQTPSHQVTQMGQEVILRCVPISNHLYFYWYRQILGQKVEFLVSFYNNEISEKSEIFDDQFSVERPDGSNFTLKIRSTKLEDSAMYFCASSDVRGEKLFFGSGTQLSVL.

The chain uses TRBV7-2 and TRBJ2-7; 7 bases agree with TRBD1. The V and J ends lost 6 bases and 0 bases, in that order; junction bases with no gene match: 11. This CDR3 has 16 amino acids. CDR1 is SGHTA, CDR2 FQGNSA, per germline. The DNA for the CDR3 is TGTGCCAGCAGAAGAAACAGGGGCGTCAGCTCCTACGAGCAGTACTTC. Translating it yields CASRRNRGVSSYEQYF.

Here the CDR3 reads CAARHIRDSPLHF. The CDR3 coding sequence is TGTGCCGCCCGACACATACGAGATTCACCCCTCCACTTT. V and J are TRBV30 and TRBJ1-6; no reliable D call. The CDR3 contains 13 residues. Germline-derived CDR1 and CDR2 are GTSNPN and SVGIG (reference sequence). The V gene lost 8 bases and the J gene lost 8 bases, with 16 bases spanning the gap. Variable domain in full (rest from reference TRBV30 and TRBJ1-6): SQTIHQWPATLVQPVGSPLSLECTVEGTSNPNLYWYRQAAGRGLQLLFYSVGIGQISSEVPQNLSASRPQDRQFILSSKKLLLSDSGFYLCAARHIRDSPLHFGNGTRLTVT.

Only a few counts were recorded for this clone. The rearrangement links TRBV5-5 to TRBJ1-4; 7 bases are shared with TRBD1. This CDR3 contains 15 residues. Germline trimming cut 2 bases from V and 4 bases from J; bases unmatched to any gene: 5. The germline V gene encodes CDR1 SGHKS and CDR2 YYEKEE (reference sequence). The CDR3 spells CASSLTGDINEKLFF. In DNA form, the CDR3 reads TGTGCCAGCAGCTTAACAGGGGACATTAATGAAAAACTGTTTTTT.

This chain connects TRBV6-5 to TRBJ1-1, with no clear D. CDR1 and CDR2 (germline): MNHEY, SVGAGI. There are 13 residues in the CDR3. Trimming took 4 bases from V and 0 from J, leaving 6 bases between them. The CDR3 nucleotides are TGTGCCAGCAGTTTAAGGGTGAACACTGAAGCTTTCTTT. This translates into CASSLRVNTEAFF.